One and the same sample provided the 29 T cell receptor beta chains below, sequenced in a study of blood T cells in healthy people across ages (dated by TCRdb to between 2015 and 2016). Library creation used 5' RACE. The data were produced on an Illumina HiSeq 2500. A second PCR of roughly 6 to 12 cycles was performed with a sample-barcoded 5' primer and a J-beta primer mix. In TCRdb, the public reads were trimmed at Q25 with fastp and aligned with MiXCR, with productive beta chains retained. Each entry is one CDR3 protein sequence, shown with its most common DNA and genes. This sample has about 1.6 million distinct CDR3 sequences in its table, and around 36% of those were observed once. Together, the top ten hold about 11% of the sample. Sequencing used blood. These receptors were collected from a woman in her twenties or thirties in good health.

The chain has TRBV7-9 and TRBJ2-3, with unresolved D. The CDR3 runs 12 residues. The germline V gene has CDR1 SEHNR and CDR2 FQNEAQ (reference sequence). Trimming removed 6 bases at V and 4 bases at J, with 8 bases between. CDR3 sequence reads: CASSTVSDTQYF. The CDR3 DNA follows: TGTGCCAGCAGTACCGTTTCAGATACGCAGTATTTT.

The chain employs TRBV7-8 and TRBJ2-1; D is unresolved. The CDR3 length is 14 residues. The germline V gene encodes CDR1 SGHVS and CDR2 FQNEAQ. The V and J ends lost 1 base and 2 bases respectively, with 6 bases between them. CDR3 residues: CASSLEETYNEQFF. The CDR3 DNA reads TGTGCCAGCAGCTTAGAAGAAACCTACAATGAGCAGTTCTTC.

V and J are TRBV6-6 and TRBJ2-3; D is unresolved. There are 16 residues in the CDR3. Between the trimmed V and J ends, which lost 8 bases and 2 bases, there was a span of 20 bases. The germline V gene has CDR1 MNHNY and CDR2 SVGAGI (reference sequence). CDR3 region: CASEQYMWGNTDTQYF. CDR3 nucleotides: TGTGCCAGCGAACAGTATATGTGGGGTAACACAGATACGCAGTATTTT.

This clonotype was picked up many times. V usage is TRBV12-3 or TRBV12-4 and J usage is TRBJ2-6, with D uncertain. This CDR3 has 14 residues. Trimming took 2 bases from V and 4 from J, leaving 6 bases between them. The CDR3 sequence is CASSLRAGANVLTF. The CDR3 DNA follows: TGTGCCAGCAGTTTAAGGGCCGGGGCCAACGTCCTGACTTTC.

The chain has TRBV28 and TRBJ1-6, with TRBD1 matching over 7 bases. The CDR3 is 12 amino acids. Germline CDR1 is MDHEN and CDR2 is SYDVKM. V lost 5 bases and J lost 15; bases outside the gene matches: 7. CDR3 in DNA: TGTGCCAGCAGTCAACAGGGGCTTCTCCTCCACTTT. It encodes CASSQQGLLLHF.

This clonotype was picked up many times. The chain combines TRBV7-3 with TRBJ2-6; TRBD1 matches at 7 bases. The V gene end was trimmed by 3 bases and the J gene end by 0 bases; junction bases not matched to a gene: 2. Germline values: CDR1 SGHTA, CDR2 FQGTGA. This CDR3 has 16 residues. CDR3: CASSLGQFSGANVLTF. CDR3 DNA sequence: TGTGCCAGCAGCTTGGGACAGTTCTCTGGGGCCAACGTCCTGACTTTC.

This sequence joins TRBV4-1 and TRBJ1-2; 9 positions match TRBD1. After removal of 3 bases from V and 6 bases from J, the junction contained 11 bases not matched to a gene. Per the germline V gene, CDR1 is MGHRA and CDR2 is YSYEKL. The CDR3 totals 16 residues. This CDR3 is CASSHPDRGYLDGYTF. As DNA, the CDR3 is TGCGCCAGCAGCCACCCGGACAGGGGATACCTCGATGGCTACACCTTC.

This clonotype is a singleton in its sample. An end of the junction does not agree with germline; a read error may underlie this. V and J are TRBV28 and TRBJ2-7; TRBD1 matches at 9 bases. The length of the CDR3 is 15 residues. Germline V CDR1 and CDR2: MDHEN, SYDVKM. The CDR3 here is CASSSPGQGMYEQYF. The CDR3 DNA reads TGCGCCAGCAGTTCTCCGGGACAGGGAATGTACGAGCAGTACTTC.

The chain uses TRBV15 and TRBJ1-2; a possible D gene is TRBD1 (5 bases). Trimming shortened V by 5 bases and J by 8 bases, and 24 bases separated the two germline ends. The CDR3 is made up of 16 amino acids. Germline V gene data show CDR1 as LNHNV and CDR2 as YYDKDF (reference sequence). The CDR3 DNA follows: TGTGCCACCAGCCCCGAAGGGGCCAGTTACTATGTGGGCTACACCTTC. The encoded protein is CATSPEGASYYVGYTF.

The genes are TRBV24-1 and TRBJ2-1; 8 nucleotides align to TRBD1. This CDR3 has 16 amino acids. Germline CDR1 and CDR2: KGHDR and SFDVKD. The V segment lost 3 bases and the J segment 7 bases; nucleotides outside the gene matches: 10. This chain's CDR3 is CATSDTTRTGRNEQFF. In DNA form, the CDR3 reads TGTGCCACCAGTGATACGACCAGGACAGGGAGGAATGAGCAGTTCTTC.

The chain uses TRBV5-6 and TRBJ1-1, with TRBD1 as a possible D gene (5 bases). Germline values: CDR1 SGHDT, CDR2 YYEEEE. V dropped 0 bases and J dropped 10 bases, with 13 bases sitting between them. This CDR3 is 13 amino acids long. The DNA of the CDR3 is TGTGCCAGCAGCTTGGCCGGGCAGGGTGGAGCTTTCTTT. Protein sequence: CASSLAGQGGAFF.

This clonotype was seen more than once but under ten times. This may arise from a read error, as a much more abundant clone is one base away. The CDR3 DNA follows: TGTGCCAGCAGGGATAACAGGGGGCGCTTTAGCGGCGAGCAGTACTTC. Amino acids: CASRDNRGRFSGEQYF. V is TRBV28 and J is TRBJ2-7, with 9 bases identical to TRBD1. Looked up from germline, CDR1 is MDHEN and CDR2 is SYDVKM. This CDR3 has 16 residues. V lost 6 bases to trimming and J lost 6 bases; unmatched junction nucleotides: 15.

This clonotype was picked up many times. The chain couples TRBV27 to TRBJ2-5, with unresolved D. The assigned J gene may be wrong: the sequence end matches TRBJ2-7 better. CDR1 is MNHEY and CDR2 is SMNVEV in the germline V gene (reference sequence). The CDR3 runs to 16 residues. The CDR3 sequence: CASLVPVVGRSYEQYF. In nucleotides, the CDR3 is TGTGCCAGCCTCGTGCCTGTAGTTGGCAGGAGCTACGAGCAGTACTTC.

This rearrangement joins TRBV4-1 to TRBJ1-2; D not resolved. The CDR3 consists of 13 residues. The V gene lost 0 bases and the J gene lost 2 bases, with 4 bases spanning the gap. Germline V gene data show CDR1 as MGHRA and CDR2 as YSYEKL. The CDR3: CASSQDYNYGYTF. The CDR3, as DNA: TGCGCCAGCAGCCAAGATTACAACTATGGCTACACCTTC.

The rearrangement joins TRBV27 to TRBJ2-1, with D tentatively TRBD1 or TRBD2 (5 bases each). CDR1 is MNHEY, CDR2 SMNVEV, per germline (reference sequence). Trimming took 1 base from V and 0 from J, leaving 7 bases between them. The CDR3 runs to 15 residues. DNA of the CDR3: TGTGCCAGCAGTTTATGGGGGAACTCCTACAATGAGCAGTTCTTC. Translating gives CASSLWGNSYNEQFF.

The chain uses TRBV10-3 and TRBJ1-1; D gene uncertain. Looked up from germline, CDR1 is ENHRY and CDR2 is SYGVKD. This CDR3 is 13 amino acids long. The V end was cut by 6 bases, the J end by 3 bases, with 11 bases between. The CDR3 protein is CAIRGSLDTEAFF. Written as DNA, the CDR3 is TGTGCCATCAGGGGTTCCCTGGACACTGAAGCTTTCTTT.

The chain joins TRBV11-2 to TRBJ1-6; D is possibly TRBD1 (5 bases). The germline V and J ends were trimmed by 5 bases and 11 bases, with 13 bases remaining between them. Germline V gives CDR1 SGHAT, CDR2 FQNNGV. The CDR3 length is 13 residues. The chain's CDR3 is CASSPRRDAPLHF. The CDR3 DNA reads TGTGCCAGCAGCCCCCGTAGGGACGCACCCCTCCACTTT.

This clonotype has just a few counts. This chain joins TRBV20-1 and TRBJ2-7; a possible D gene is TRBD1 (5 bases). The CDR3 is 13 residues long. The V and J ends lost 3 bases and 3 bases respectively, with 12 bases between them. The V gene's germline CDR1 is DFQATT and CDR2 SNEGSKA (reference sequence). CDR3 protein: CSAREWGDYEQYF. CDR3 bases: TGCAGTGCTAGGGAATGGGGCGACTACGAGCAGTACTTC.

This chain joins TRBV24-1 and TRBJ2-2, with D possibly called TRBD1 or TRBD2 (5 bases each). The V gene's germline CDR1 is KGHDR and CDR2 SFDVKD. The V end was cut by 4 bases, the J end by 0 bases, with 8 bases between. This CDR3 contains 15 residues. DNA of the CDR3: TGTGCCACCAGTGACCCGGGACCGAACACCGGGGAGCTGTTTTTT. The encoded protein is CATSDPGPNTGELFF.

This clonotype has just a few counts. The chain is built from TRBV20-1 and TRBJ2-2; D remains unclear. CDR3 length: 15 amino acids. The V and J ends lost 1 base and 1 base respectively, with 10 bases between them. Germline loops: CDR1 DFQATT, CDR2 SNEGSKA (reference sequence). CDR3 sequence: CSARVLDLNTGELFF. Written as DNA, the CDR3 is TGCAGTGCTAGAGTTCTAGACTTGAACACCGGGGAGCTGTTTTTT.

In this sample, this clonotype turned up a few times. The chain has TRBV5-5 and TRBJ1-2; tentative D call: TRBD1 (5 bases). Germline CDR1 and CDR2: SGHKS and YYEKEE (reference sequence). This CDR3 has 14 residues. V was clipped by 0 bases and J by 5 bases, with 11 bases between them. The CDR3 DNA sequence: TGTGCCAGCAGCTTGGAGGCAGGGATTTATGGCTACACCTTC. Translation: CASSLEAGIYGYTF.

CDR3: CASSQAGTGSTDTQYF. The CDR3 coding sequence is TGTGCCAGCAGCCAAGCAGGGACAGGGTCCACAGATACGCAGTATTTT. The J gene is TRBJ2-3, the V gene TRBV3-1, with 9 nucleotides matching TRBD1. The CDR3 runs to 16 residues. The trim removed 1 base at V and 2 bases at J, leaving 4 bases unmatched. The germline CDR1 and CDR2 sequences are LGHDT and YNNKEL (reference sequence).

This clonotype was picked up one time. The chain joins TRBV5-1 to TRBJ1-5; possibly TRBD1 for D (6 bases). The CDR3 has 15 amino acids. Trimming pared 4 bases from V and 6 bases from J, leaving 17 bases between. The germline V gene encodes CDR1 SGHRS and CDR2 YFSETQ. CDR3 in DNA: TGCGCCAGCAGCCAAACAGGGACTGAGAGTCAGCCCCAGCATTTT. Amino acids: CASSQTGTESQPQHF.

This clonotype was counted many times. The chain links TRBV29-1 to TRBJ2-3; 12 nucleotides align to TRBD2. CDR3 length: 15 amino acids. Unmatched junction bases numbered 5, after V lost 6 bases and J lost 1 base. CDR1 is SQVTM and CDR2 is ANQGSEA in the germline V gene. CDR3 nucleotide sequence: TGCAGCGTCGCCGGGACTAGCGGGCGCACAGATACGCAGTATTTT. Encoded protein: CSVAGTSGRTDTQYF.

CDR3 nucleotide sequence: TGTGCCATCAGTGAGGGGAGACAGGGGGCCACTGAAGCTTTCTTT. Translation gives CAISEGRQGATEAFF. The V call is TRBV10-3, the J call TRBJ1-1; 10 bases map to TRBD1. Germline trimming cut 2 bases from V and 4 bases from J; bases unmatched to any gene: 4. The CDR3 length is 15 residues. CDR1 and CDR2 from the germline V gene are ENHRY and SYGVKD.

The chain recombines TRBV20-1 with TRBJ1-2; D gene unclear. Germline CDR1 and CDR2: DFQATT and SNEGSKA (reference sequence). Trimming took 5 bases from V and 4 from J, leaving 11 bases between them. The CDR3 totals 12 residues. The CDR3 nucleotides are TGCAGTGCTCCCGACGGTGTCTATGGCTACACCTTC. It specifies CSAPDGVYGYTF.

The genes are TRBV5-1 and TRBJ2-7; TRBD2 aligns across 7 bases. Per the germline V gene, CDR1 is SGHRS and CDR2 is YFSETQ. J lost 4 bases, V lost 0 bases, and 7 bases had no gene match. This CDR3 region has 15 residues. The CDR3 nucleotides read TGCGCCAGCAGCTTGGCGGGCGGGAGAGAGTACGAGCAGTACTTC. This encodes CASSLAGGREYEQYF.

The gene calls are TRBV2 and TRBJ1-2; 7 nucleotides line up with TRBD1. V lost 7 bases to trimming and J lost 2 bases; unmatched junction nucleotides: 10. The CDR3 length is 15 residues. From germline, CDR1 is SNHLY and CDR2 FYNNEI. The CDR3 region has the DNA TGTGCCAGCAAGGAAAGAGAGACAGGGAACTATGGCTACACCTTC. Protein: CASKERETGNYGYTF.

V gene TRBV12-3 or TRBV12-4 combines with J gene TRBJ2-5; a possible D gene is TRBD1 (6 bases). The CDR3 covers 15 residues. V was trimmed by 6 bases and J by 2 bases, leaving 16 bases between them. The CDR3 sequence is CASSPPGQVQETQYF. In DNA form, the CDR3 reads TGTGCCAGCAGCCCCCCGGGACAAGTACAAGAGACCCAGTACTTC.